Each of the 17 T cell receptor beta chains below was sequenced from the same sample in a study of cytomegalovirus exposure and HLA in healthy donors. Using immunoSEQ multiplex PCR, the repertoire was profiled, and TCRdb retains in-frame clones only, with some absent. The table lists about 130,000 clones, about 90% of them singletons. The sequenced material came from PBMCs. All receptors derive from a woman aged 25 to 39 in good health and CMV-seropositive.

This chain links TRBV5-6 with TRBJ1-2; no firm D call. Germline CDR1 is SGHDT and CDR2 is YYEEEE. This CDR3 spans 14 amino acids. V was pared by 5 bases and J by 2 bases, with 13 bases between. CDR3 protein: CASSIRQSNYGYTF. Written as DNA, the CDR3 is TGTGCCAGCAGTATAAGACAATCAAACTATGGCTACACCTTC.

J is TRBJ1-4 and V is TRBV28, with D unclear. Germline V gene sequence: CDR1 MDHEN, CDR2 SYDVKM. The CDR3 is 13 amino acids. V dropped 7 bases and J dropped 6 bases, with 12 bases sitting between them. CDR3 residues: CASNWGADEKLFF. In nucleotides, the CDR3 is TGTGCCAGCAATTGGGGAGCGGATGAAAAACTGTTTTTT.

The chain couples TRBV5-8 to TRBJ1-2, with TRBD1 matching over 7 bases. The CDR3 sequence is 17 residues long. Germline CDR1 SGHTS, CDR2 YDEGEE. The V gene end was trimmed by 0 bases and the J gene end by 0 bases; junction bases not matched to a gene: 8. CDR3 residues: CASSLGGRQGANYGYTF. CDR3 sequence (DNA): TGTGCCAGCAGCTTGGGGGGACGACAGGGAGCTAACTATGGCTACACCTTC. Full variable domain (remainder filled in from reference TRBV5-8 and TRBJ1-2): EAGVTQSPTHLIKTRGQQATLRCSPISGHTSVYWYQQALGLGLQFLLWYDEGEERNRGNFPPRFSGRQFPNYSSELNVNALELEDSALYLCASSLGGRQGANYGYTFGSGTRLTVV.

The chain uses TRBV6-5 and TRBJ1-4; the D gene is possibly TRBD1 (5 bases). Germline lookup yields CDR1 MNHEY and CDR2 SVGAGI. V was shortened by 0 bases and J by 3 bases, with 8 bases between the two germline ends. The length of the CDR3 is 15 residues. The CDR3 sequence is CASSYSGHPNEKLFF. The DNA of the CDR3 is TGTGCCAGCAGTTACTCGGGGCACCCTAATGAAAAACTGTTTTTT.

The chain recombines TRBV28 with TRBJ1-2, with TRBD1 as a possible D gene (5 bases). Germline lookup yields CDR1 MDHEN and CDR2 SYDVKM. Trimming shortened V by 5 bases and J by 4 bases, and 14 bases separated the two germline ends. This CDR3 is built from 14 residues. CDR3 DNA sequence: TGTGCCAGCAGTCCGGGGGACCACTCCTATGGCTACACCTTC. Protein sequence: CASSPGDHSYGYTF.

The genes are TRBV2 and TRBJ1-2, with unresolved D. The CDR3 is 12 residues long. Germline-derived CDR1 and CDR2 are SNHLY and FYNNEI. Trimming pared 6 bases from V and 5 bases from J, leaving 10 bases between. Here the CDR3 DNA reads TGTGCCAGCAGCCAACCCAGGTATGGCTACACCTTC. Translated: CASSQPRYGYTF.

The rearrangement joins TRBV29-1 to TRBJ1-4; 7 bases fit TRBD1. Germline V gene data show CDR1 as SQVTM and CDR2 as ANQGSEA. J lost 5 bases, V lost 5 bases, and 5 bases had no gene match. The CDR3 has 13 residues. The CDR3 region has the DNA TGCAGCGTTTCGACAGGGCTCAATGAAAAACTGTTTTTT. Protein sequence: CSVSTGLNEKLFF.

The chain uses TRBV14 and TRBJ2-5, with 9 bases lining up with TRBD1. Germline loops: CDR1 SGHDN, CDR2 FVKESK. The CDR3 consists of 17 residues. The V gene end was trimmed by 4 bases and the J gene end by 5 bases; junction bases not matched to a gene: 14. The CDR3 DNA reads TGTGCCAGCAGCCCCCTCCCCACAGGGGGCGGCCGGGAGACCCAGTACTTC. Encoded protein: CASSPLPTGGGRETQYF.

The sample holds one count of this clone. The chain uses TRBV6-4 and TRBJ2-3; D possibly corresponds to TRBD2 (6 bases). There are 14 residues in the CDR3. The germline V gene encodes CDR1 MRHNA and CDR2 SNTAGT. V was trimmed by 5 bases and J by 1 base, leaving 10 bases between them. Written as DNA, the CDR3 is TGTGCCAGCAGTAATAGCGGAGGCACAGATACGCAGTATTTT. Encoded protein: CASSNSGGTDTQYF.

V is TRBV4-1 and J is TRBJ1-2; D is uncertain. The germline gives CDR1 MGHRA, CDR2 YSYEKL. The CDR3 covers 14 residues. The germline V and J ends were trimmed by 0 bases and 6 bases, with 11 bases remaining between them. The CDR3 sequence: CASSQDIQRHGYTF. For the CDR3, the DNA is TGCGCCAGCAGCCAAGATATCCAGCGGCATGGCTACACCTTC.

A word on this clone: The junction does not match germline at one end; this may be a read error. The chain couples TRBV7-3 to TRBJ2-7; the match to TRBD2 covers 11 bases. Germline V gene data show CDR1 as SGHTA and CDR2 as FQGTGA. The CDR3 covers 15 residues. CDR3 coding DNA: TGTGCCAGCGGCTTGGGACTAGCGGACCTTGACGAGCAGTACTTC. Protein product: CASGLGLADLDEQYF.

This clone has a handful of counts. The chain carries TRBV28 and TRBJ1-2, with 8 bases fitting TRBD1. Germline assignment: CDR1 MDHEN and CDR2 SYDVKM. This CDR3 comprises 14 residues. Unmatched junction bases numbered 7, after V lost 4 bases and J lost 6 bases. CDR3 residues: CASSYPGQADGYTF. The CDR3 bases are TGTGCCAGCAGTTACCCGGGACAGGCGGATGGCTACACCTTC.

The chain's CDR3 is CASSLGQGAGGYTF. As DNA, the CDR3 is TGCGCCAGCAGCTTGGGACAGGGGGCGGGAGGCTACACCTTC. J is TRBJ1-2 and V is TRBV5-1, with 10 bases identical to TRBD1. The germline gives CDR1 SGHRS, CDR2 YFSETQ. Trimming took 0 bases from V and 8 from J; bases not matched to a gene: 4. The CDR3 totals 14 residues.

This chain uses TRBV4-1 with TRBJ1-1; D might be TRBD1 (5 bases). Trimming stripped 0 bases from V and 1 base from J, with 9 bases between. CDR1 is MGHRA and CDR2 is YSYEKL in the germline V gene. This CDR3 comprises 15 residues. In DNA form, the CDR3 reads TGCGCCAGCAGCCAAGACAGGGTTCGGAACACTGAAGCTTTCTTT. It specifies CASSQDRVRNTEAFF.

The chain joins TRBV2 to TRBJ1-1; 9 bases are shared with TRBD1. Germline V gene data show CDR1 as SNHLY and CDR2 as FYNNEI. The trim removed 6 bases at V and 6 bases at J, leaving 5 bases unmatched. The CDR3 spans 13 residues. The CDR3, as DNA: TGTGCCAGCAGGGTACAGGGGGCGGCTGAAGCTTTCTTT. Encoded protein: CASRVQGAAEAFF.

The rearrangement links TRBV19 to TRBJ2-2; no clear D. Germline values: CDR1 LNHDA, CDR2 SQIVND (reference sequence). V was pared by 7 bases and J by 0 bases, with 3 bases between. The CDR3 runs 12 residues. CDR3 DNA sequence: TGTGCCAGTACAGCGAACACCGGGGAGCTGTTTTTT. Its protein is CASTANTGELFF.

This chain links TRBV5-1 with TRBJ2-2; D not resolved. V lost 0 bases and J 4 bases, leaving 10 bases between the germline ends. Germline lookup yields CDR1 SGHRS and CDR2 YFSETQ. The CDR3 spans 15 residues. CDR3 residues: CASSLDTDPTGELFF. The CDR3 DNA is TGCGCCAGCAGCTTGGATACAGACCCCACCGGGGAGCTGTTTTTT.